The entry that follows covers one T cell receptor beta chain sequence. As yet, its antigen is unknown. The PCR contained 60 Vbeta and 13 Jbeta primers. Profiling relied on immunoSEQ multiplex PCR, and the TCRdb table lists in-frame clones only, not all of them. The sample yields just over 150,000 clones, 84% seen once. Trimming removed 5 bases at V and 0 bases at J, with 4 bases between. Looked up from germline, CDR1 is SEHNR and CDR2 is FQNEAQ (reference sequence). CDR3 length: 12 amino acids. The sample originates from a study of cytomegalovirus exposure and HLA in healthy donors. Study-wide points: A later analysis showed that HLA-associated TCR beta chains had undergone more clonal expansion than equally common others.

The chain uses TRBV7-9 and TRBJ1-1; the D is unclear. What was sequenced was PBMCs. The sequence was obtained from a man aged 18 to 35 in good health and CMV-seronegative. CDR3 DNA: TGTGCCAGCAGCCTAATGAACACTGAAGCTTTCTTT. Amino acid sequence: CASSLMNTEAFF.